A selection of T cell receptor beta chains follows, all from one sample in a study of T cells after yellow fever vaccination. TCRdb passed the 5' RACE reads through MiXCR, listing each CDR3 protein once. The table lists just over 250,000 distinct CDR3 sequences, roughly 5.2% of them singletons. The source material was CD4+ T cells sorted from PBMCs, sampled on the day of the yellow fever booster vaccination. The origin of the receptors is a man between 18 and 29 years old who received the YFV17D yellow fever vaccine. Both conserved end residues are part of each CDR3. D genes are given only for firm matches. Clone size is shown for a subset of rows, as once, few, many or a class of expanded clone.

TRBJ2-5,13,TRBV5-1,many,.,CASSPGTEETQYF,TGCGCCAGCAGCCCCGGGACGGAAGAGACCCAGTACTTC
TRBJ2-3,11,TRBV14,many,.,CASRARDTQYF,TGTGCCAGCAGGGCGAGAGATACGCAGTATTTT
TRBJ1-4,15,TRBV3-1,few,.,CASSHSGQGDEKLFF,TGTGCCAGCAGCCATAGTGGGCAAGGGGATGAAAAACTGTTTTTT
TRBJ2-2,13,TRBV7-9,few,.,CASSLPGPGELFF,TGTGCCAGCAGTTTACCAGGTCCCGGGGAGCTGTTTTTT
TRBJ2-1,17,TRBV5-1,few,.,CASSLGGVSSSYNEQFF,TGCGCCAGCAGCTTGGGGGGGGTTTCCAGCTCCTACAATGAGCAGTTCTTC
TRBJ1-5,15,TRBV19,.,TRBD1,CASTVTGGFDQPQHF,TGTGCCAGTACCGTTACAGGGGGCTTTGATCAGCCCCAGCATTTT
TRBJ2-5,15,TRBV4-1,.,.,CASSHELGRLETQYF,TGCGCCAGCAGCCACGAGTTGGGGAGGTTGGAGACCCAGTACTTC
TRBJ1-2,13,TRBV7-2,.,TRBD1,CASSFGQGHGYTF,TGTGCCAGCAGCTTCGGACAGGGCCATGGCTACACCTTC
TRBJ2-1,13,TRBV20-1,.,.,CSAGVGGLPEQFF,TGCAGTGCCGGCGTAGGGGGGCTTCCGGAGCAGTTCTTC
TRBJ2-7,12,TRBV6-2/TRBV6-3,many,.,CASSYRHNEQYF,TGTGCCAGCAGTTACCGTCATAACGAGCAGTACTTC